This TCR beta chain was sequenced during a study of blood T cells in healthy people across ages. Study results and caveats: It was not known whether donors were CMV positive (a possible confounder of expanded clonotype changes).

The authors extracted at least 6 micrograms of total RNA per sample. The CDR3 totals 11 residues. Between the trimmed V and J ends, which lost 3 bases and 7 bases, there was a span of 5 bases. Next came a second PCR, run for about 6 to 11 cycles, which used a sample-barcoded 5' primer along with a J-beta primer mix. TCRdb used MiXCR to reprocess the 5' RACE reads, holding one entry per CDR3 protein. The sample comprises fewer than 1.5 million distinct CDR3 sequences, about 40% of which are singletons, and 7.9% rests with the top ten. Only a few counts were recorded for this clonotype. Its cognate antigen is unknown.

This chain joins TRBV12-3 or TRBV12-4 and TRBJ2-3, with no clear D. The material sequenced was blood. This TCR came from a young woman in good health. The CDR3 loop reads CASSFSNTQYF. The DNA for the CDR3 is TGTGCCAGCAGTTTTAGTAATACGCAGTATTTT.